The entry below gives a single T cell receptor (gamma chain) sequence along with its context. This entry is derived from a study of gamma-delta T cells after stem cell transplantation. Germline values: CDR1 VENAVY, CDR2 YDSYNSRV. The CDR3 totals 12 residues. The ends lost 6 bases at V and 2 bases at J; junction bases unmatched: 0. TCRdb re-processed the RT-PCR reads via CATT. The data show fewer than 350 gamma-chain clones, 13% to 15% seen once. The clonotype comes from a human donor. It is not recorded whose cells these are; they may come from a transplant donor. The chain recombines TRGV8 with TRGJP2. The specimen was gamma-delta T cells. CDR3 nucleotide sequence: TGTGCCACCTGGAGTAGTGATTGGATCAAGACGTTT. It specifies CATWSSDWIKTF.